This T cell receptor (beta chain) was retrieved from a study of technical replicates of blood from a handful of donors. Generated by immunoSEQ multiplex PCR, the TCRdb table keeps only in-frame clones and is missing some. The sample lists over 75,000 clones, approximately 96% occurring once. This CDR3 contains 14 residues. Germline CDR1 is SGHRS and CDR2 is YFSETQ. Trimming pared 7 bases from V and 4 bases from J, leaving 17 bases between. Note on this clone: This CDR3 is also generated by other DNA sequences in the sample.

The sequencing input was T cells isolated from PBMCs. This sequence joins TRBV5-1 and TRBJ1-1, with a weak D call TRBD1 (5 bases). This receptor was identified in a human donor in good health. CDR3 DNA: TGCGCCAGCTCCCTGGGGCAGGGCGTCACTGAAGCTTTCTTT. Translating it yields CASSLGQGVTEAFF. Full variable domain (outside the CDR3, taken from reference TRBV5-1 and TRBJ1-1): KAGVTQTPRYLIKTRGQQVTLSCSPISGHRSVSWYQQTPGQGLQFLFEYFSETQRNKGNFPGRFSGRQFSNSRSEMNVSTLELGDSALYLCASSLGQGVTEAFFGQGTRLTVV.